These T cell receptor beta chains were read from a single sample in a study of siplizumab effects on memory and regulatory T cells. The assay was immunoSEQ multiplex PCR, and TCRdb's table has in-frame clones only and misses some. The sample yields roughly 80,000 clones, approximately 90% seen once. The specimen sequenced was Tregs sorted from blood. The receptors shown here come from a human donor in good health. The CDR3 runs from the conserved cysteine through the conserved F or W. Each record gives: CDR3 protein, CDR3 DNA, J gene, V gene, D gene, clone size. D genes are given only for firm matches. Clone size is given for some rows only: seen once, a few or many times, or a class if the clone is expanded.

CDR3aa: CASSGRGGYEQYF
CDR3nt: TGTGCCAGCTCAGGCAGGGGGGGCTACGAGCAGTACTTC
j_gene: TRBJ2-7
v_gene: TRBV2
d_gene: .
abundance: .

CDR3aa: CASSLDTGIKSGELFF
CDR3nt: TGTGCCAGCAGCTTAGATACGGGAATTAAGTCCGGGGAGCTGTTTTTT
j_gene: TRBJ2-2
v_gene: TRBV7-2
d_gene: .
abundance: .

CDR3aa: CASSLSGPRGETQYF
CDR3nt: TGTGCCAGCAGTTTATCGGGTCCCCGCGGGGAGACCCAGTACTTC
j_gene: TRBJ2-5
v_gene: TRBV27
d_gene: .
abundance: few

CDR3aa: CKLRGGSEVKNSPLHF
CDR3nt: TGTAAACTAAGAGGTGGGAGTGAGGTGAAGAATTCACCCCTCCACTTT
j_gene: TRBJ1-6
v_gene: TRBV21-1
d_gene: .
abundance: .

CDR3aa: CASSPQLGNTEAFF
CDR3nt: TGTGCCAGCTCACCACAACTAGGGAACACTGAAGCTTTCTTT
j_gene: TRBJ1-1
v_gene: TRBV18
d_gene: .
abundance: .

CDR3aa: CASSLETFSFNYGYTF
CDR3nt: TGTGCCAGCAGCTTGGAAACATTCTCTTTTAACTATGGCTACACCTTC
j_gene: TRBJ1-2
v_gene: TRBV5-6
d_gene: .
abundance: .

CDR3aa: CASSMVGVDYEQYF
CDR3nt: TGTGCCAGTAGTATGGTCGGGGTCGATTACGAGCAGTACTTC
j_gene: TRBJ2-7
v_gene: TRBV19
d_gene: .
abundance: .

CDR3aa: CASRAPDFYSGNTIYF
CDR3nt: TGTGCCAGTAGAGCCCCAGACTTCTACTCTGGAAACACCATATATTTT
j_gene: TRBJ1-3
v_gene: TRBV6-6
d_gene: .
abundance: .

CDR3aa: CASSIPSGGQETQYF
CDR3nt: TGTGCCAGCAGTATTCCCTCCGGGGGGCAAGAGACCCAGTACTTC
j_gene: TRBJ2-5
v_gene: TRBV2
d_gene: TRBD2
abundance: once

CDR3aa: CASSLSADTQYF
CDR3nt: TGTGCCAGCAGCTTATCCGCAGATACGCAGTATTTT
j_gene: TRBJ2-3
v_gene: TRBV11-3
d_gene: .
abundance: .

CDR3aa: CASSFGPRGLAMDEQYF
CDR3nt: TGCGCCAGCAGCTTCGGACCTAGGGGACTAGCGATGGACGAGCAGTACTTC
j_gene: TRBJ2-7
v_gene: TRBV5-1
d_gene: TRBD2
abundance: few

CDR3aa: CASSKTTSSYNSPLHF
CDR3nt: TGCGCCAGCTCGAAGACGACGAGCTCCTATAATTCACCCCTCCACTTT
j_gene: TRBJ1-6
v_gene: TRBV5-1
d_gene: .
abundance: .

CDR3aa: CASSQGGGLGANVLTF
CDR3nt: TGTGCCAGCAGCCAAGGGGGCGGGCTCGGGGCCAACGTCCTGACTTTC
j_gene: TRBJ2-6
v_gene: TRBV4-2
d_gene: .
abundance: .

CDR3aa: CASSPPLGGGAGTDTQYF
CDR3nt: TGTGCCAGCTCACCACCCCTGGGCGGGGGGGCCGGCACAGATACGCAGTATTTT
j_gene: TRBJ2-3
v_gene: TRBV18
d_gene: TRBD2
abundance: .

CDR3aa: CAISDGRISYEQYF
CDR3nt: TGTGCCATCAGTGACGGCCGAATCTCCTACGAGCAGTACTTC
j_gene: TRBJ2-7
v_gene: TRBV10-3
d_gene: .
abundance: medium-sized

CDR3aa: CATSGRQALYGYTF
CDR3nt: TGTGCCACCAGCGGACGACAGGCGCTATATGGCTACACCTTC
j_gene: TRBJ1-2
v_gene: TRBV15
d_gene: .
abundance: .

CDR3aa: CTSTLKSQGLFGYTF
CDR3nt: TGCACCAGCACCTTAAAATCTCAAGGACTTTTTGGCTACACCTTC
j_gene: TRBJ1-2
v_gene: TRBV1
d_gene: .
abundance: .

CDR3aa: CASSLARDRGYNEQFF
CDR3nt: TGTGCCAGCAGCTTAGCTCGGGACAGGGGGTACAATGAGCAGTTCTTC
j_gene: TRBJ2-1
v_gene: TRBV7-7
d_gene: TRBD1
abundance: .

CDR3aa: CASSFGTGYTGELFF
CDR3nt: TGTGCCAGCAGCTTCGGGACAGGGTACACCGGGGAGCTGTTTTTT
j_gene: TRBJ2-2
v_gene: TRBV5-4
d_gene: TRBD1
abundance: .

CDR3aa: CASSQEARGYGYTF
CDR3nt: TGTGCCAGCAGCCAAGAAGCTAGGGGCTATGGCTACACCTTC
j_gene: TRBJ1-2
v_gene: TRBV14
d_gene: .
abundance: .

CDR3aa: CASSVDTDTQYF
CDR3nt: TGTGCCAGCAGTGTGGACACAGATACGCAGTATTTT
j_gene: TRBJ2-3
v_gene: TRBV6-1
d_gene: .
abundance: .

CDR3aa: CASSLLTTSNTEAFF
CDR3nt: TGTGCCAGCAGCTTACTCACGACCTCGAACACTGAAGCTTTCTTT
j_gene: TRBJ1-1
v_gene: TRBV11-2
d_gene: .
abundance: once

CDR3aa: CASSPSGTVTYEQYF
CDR3nt: TGTGCCAGCTCACCATCCGGGACAGTAACCTACGAGCAGTACTTC
j_gene: TRBJ2-7
v_gene: TRBV18
d_gene: TRBD1
abundance: .

CDR3aa: CASRTYGYTF
CDR3nt: TGTGCCAGCCGGACGTATGGCTACACCTTC
j_gene: TRBJ1-2
v_gene: TRBV2
d_gene: .
abundance: once

CDR3aa: CASSQVTGYGYTF
CDR3nt: TGCGCCAGCAGCCAAGTCACAGGCTATGGCTACACCTTC
j_gene: TRBJ1-2
v_gene: TRBV4-3
d_gene: .
abundance: .

CDR3aa: CASSAGPGELFF
CDR3nt: TGTGCCAGCAGTGCGGGACCGGGGGAGCTGTTTTTT
j_gene: TRBJ2-2
v_gene: TRBV6-1
d_gene: .
abundance: .

CDR3aa: CASSLGAVNSPLHF
CDR3nt: TGTGCCAGCAGTTTAGGGGCCGTAAATTCACCCCTCCACTTT
j_gene: TRBJ1-6
v_gene: TRBV27
d_gene: .
abundance: .

CDR3aa: CSVATGESYEQYF
CDR3nt: TGCAGCGTAGCCACAGGGGAGAGCTACGAGCAGTACTTC
j_gene: TRBJ2-7
v_gene: TRBV29-1
d_gene: TRBD1
abundance: .

CDR3aa: CASSILISGANVLTF
CDR3nt: TGTGCCAGCAGCATTCTGATCTCTGGGGCCAACGTCCTGACTTTC
j_gene: TRBJ2-6
v_gene: TRBV7-9
d_gene: .
abundance: .

CDR3aa: CASSLGGASDTQYF
CDR3nt: TGCGCCAGCAGCTTGGGTGGGGCCTCAGATACGCAGTATTTT
j_gene: TRBJ2-3
v_gene: TRBV5-1
d_gene: .
abundance: once

CDR3aa: CASSTRQGSTDTQYF
CDR3nt: TGTGCCAGCAGCACTCGACAGGGTAGCACAGATACGCAGTATTTT
j_gene: TRBJ2-3
v_gene: TRBV7-8
d_gene: TRBD1
abundance: .

CDR3aa: CASSGADGNQPQHF
CDR3nt: TGTGCCAGCAGTGGAGCCGATGGCAATCAGCCCCAGCATTTT
j_gene: TRBJ1-5
v_gene: TRBV2
d_gene: .
abundance: few

CDR3aa: CASSKRDRVFYEQYF
CDR3nt: TGTGCCAGCAGCAAACGCGACAGGGTTTTCTACGAGCAGTACTTC
j_gene: TRBJ2-7
v_gene: TRBV21-1
d_gene: .
abundance: .

CDR3aa: CASSWTGIYNEQFF
CDR3nt: TGTGCCAGCTCTTGGACAGGTATCTACAATGAGCAGTTCTTC
j_gene: TRBJ2-1
v_gene: TRBV18
d_gene: TRBD1
abundance: .

CDR3aa: CASSALGGPSNEQYF
CDR3nt: TGTGCCAGCAGTGCTTTGGGGGGGCCTTCGAACGAGCAGTACTTC
j_gene: TRBJ2-7
v_gene: TRBV2
d_gene: .
abundance: .

CDR3aa: CASSQTPRAGEGEQFF
CDR3nt: TGTGCCAGCAGCCAAACACCGCGGGCGGGGGAGGGTGAGCAGTTCTTC
j_gene: TRBJ2-1
v_gene: TRBV7-3
d_gene: TRBD2
abundance: .

CDR3aa: CASSLGGEQYF
CDR3nt: TGTGCCAGCAGTTTAGGGGGGGAGCAGTACTTC
j_gene: TRBJ2-7
v_gene: TRBV28
d_gene: .
abundance: .

CDR3aa: CASSIRGGRSEAFF
CDR3nt: TGTGCCAGTAGTATTAGGGGGGGTAGGTCTGAAGCTTTCTTT
j_gene: TRBJ1-1
v_gene: TRBV19
d_gene: .
abundance: .